This section outlines one T cell receptor (beta chain) sequence together with its context. Antigen unknown. The PCR ran on 60 Vbeta and 13 Jbeta primers. Authors' methods: A later analysis counted approximately 80 million unique TCR beta chains, around 11 million shared. The method was immunoSEQ multiplex PCR; TCRdb's version includes in-frame clones alone and lacks a portion of them. Clone size and the V and J calls come from that table; the DNA yielded D and trimming. Of about 180,000 clones detected, around 80% appear once; the ten largest clones hold around 1.4%. The record originates from a study of cytomegalovirus exposure and HLA in healthy donors. Overall study results and limits: Sequences of the TCR beta chain were said to predict the HLA-A and HLA-B alleles of most subjects accurately. It is likely that the observed cluster of highly shared sequence variants was a sequencing artifact.

The origin of this receptor is a girl aged 10 to 17 in good health and CMV-seropositive. Source material: PBMCs.

The DNA of the CDR3 is TGTGCCAGCAGGACGGGACAGGGGGCAGGACAGCCCCAGCATTTT. Its protein product is CASRTGQGAGQPQHF. This chain uses TRBV27 with TRBJ1-5; 12 positions agree with TRBD1. This CDR3 is built from 15 residues. CDR1 and CDR2 from the germline V gene are MNHEY and SMNVEV (reference sequence). The V gene end was trimmed by 6 bases and the J gene end by 7 bases; junction bases not matched to a gene: 7.